The T cell receptor beta chain under discussion was sequenced for a study of CD8 T cells in Susac syndrome. CDR1 MNHEY and CDR2 SVGAGI come from the germline V gene. CDR3 length equals 15 residues. V lost 5 bases, J lost 7 bases, and 12 bases stayed unmatched. In blood CD8+ and CD4+ T cells, TCR beta underwent sequencing. There are a few counts of this clonotype. With random hexamers, reverse transcription was performed on about 0.5 to 1 ug of RNA. An immunoSEQ multiplex PCR amplified TCR beta CDR3 over 54 Vbeta and 13 Jbeta. TCRdb re-called the immunoSEQ multiplex PCR reads through MiXCR, storing one row per CDR3 protein. The repertoire consists of a few hundred thousand distinct CDR3 sequences, with around 85% occurring once and the leading ten covering under 0.15%.

Sequenced material: CD8+ T cells from PBMCs. The TCR comes from a human donor with multiple sclerosis. V and J are TRBV6-5 and TRBJ2-7; 9 bases align to TRBD1. The CDR3 nucleotides read TGTGCCAGCAGTGTCAGCCAACAGGGGGCGGAGGAGCAGTACTTC. Amino acid sequence: CASSVSQQGAEEQYF.